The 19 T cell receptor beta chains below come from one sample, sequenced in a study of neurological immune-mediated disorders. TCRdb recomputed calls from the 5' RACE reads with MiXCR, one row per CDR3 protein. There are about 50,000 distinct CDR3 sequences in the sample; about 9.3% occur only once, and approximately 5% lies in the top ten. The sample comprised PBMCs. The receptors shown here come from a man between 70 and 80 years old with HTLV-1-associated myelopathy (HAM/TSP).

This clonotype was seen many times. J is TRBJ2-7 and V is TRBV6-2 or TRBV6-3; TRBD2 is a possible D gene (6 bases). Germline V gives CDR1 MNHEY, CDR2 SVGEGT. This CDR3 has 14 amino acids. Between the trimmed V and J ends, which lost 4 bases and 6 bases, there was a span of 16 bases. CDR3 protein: CASSFTLATSEQYF. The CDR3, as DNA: TGTGCCAGCAGTTTCACACTAGCCACCTCCGAGCAGTACTTC.

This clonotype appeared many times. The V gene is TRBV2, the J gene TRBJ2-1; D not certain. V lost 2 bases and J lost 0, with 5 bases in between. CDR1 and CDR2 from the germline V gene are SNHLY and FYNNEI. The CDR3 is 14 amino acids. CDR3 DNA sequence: TGTGCCAGCAGTGAACCGGACTCCTACAATGAGCAGTTCTTC. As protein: CASSEPDSYNEQFF.

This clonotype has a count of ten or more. The CDR3 sequence: CASSRSSGGEQYF. For the CDR3, the DNA is TGTGCCAGCAGCCGGTCCTCCGGAGGCGAGCAGTACTTC. The genes are TRBV12-3 or TRBV12-4 and TRBJ2-7, with a tentative D call TRBD2 (5 bases). Deletions cut 6 bases from V and 6 bases from J, with 15 bases between. The CDR3 runs to 13 residues.

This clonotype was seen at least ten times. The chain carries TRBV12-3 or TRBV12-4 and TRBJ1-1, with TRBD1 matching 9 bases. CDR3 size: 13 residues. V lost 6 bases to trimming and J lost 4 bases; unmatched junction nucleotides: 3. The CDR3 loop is CASRTGGSTEAFF. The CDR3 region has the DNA TGTGCCAGCAGGACAGGGGGTAGCACTGAAGCTTTCTTT.

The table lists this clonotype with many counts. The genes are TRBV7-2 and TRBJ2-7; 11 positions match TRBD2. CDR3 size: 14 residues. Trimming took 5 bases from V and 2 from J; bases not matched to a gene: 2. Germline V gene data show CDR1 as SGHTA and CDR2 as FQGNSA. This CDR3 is CASSTSGGPYEQYF. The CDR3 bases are TGTGCCAGCAGCACTAGCGGGGGACCCTACGAGCAGTACTTC.

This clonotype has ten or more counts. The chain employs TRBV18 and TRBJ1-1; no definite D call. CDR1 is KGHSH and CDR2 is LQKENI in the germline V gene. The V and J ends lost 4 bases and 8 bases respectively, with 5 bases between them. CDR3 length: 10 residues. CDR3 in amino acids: CASSRAEAFF. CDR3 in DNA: TGTGCCAGCTCACGAGCCGAAGCTTTCTTT.

The CDR3 sequence: CASSYLSTGSAEFF. CDR3 nucleotides: TGTGCCAGCAGTTATTTGTCTACAGGCAGCGCGGAGTTCTTC. The chain links TRBV6-5 to TRBJ2-1; weak D call: TRBD1 (5 bases). Germline V gene sequence: CDR1 MNHEY, CDR2 SVGAGI. This CDR3 region has 14 residues. Trimming pared 3 bases from V and 14 bases from J, leaving 20 bases between.

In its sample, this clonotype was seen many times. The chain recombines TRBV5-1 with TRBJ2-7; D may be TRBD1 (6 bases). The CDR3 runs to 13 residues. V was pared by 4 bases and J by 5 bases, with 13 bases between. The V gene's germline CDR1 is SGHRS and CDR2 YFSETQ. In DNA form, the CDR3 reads TGCGCCAGCAGCGAAAACGACAGGCACGAGCAGTACTTC. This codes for CASSENDRHEQYF.

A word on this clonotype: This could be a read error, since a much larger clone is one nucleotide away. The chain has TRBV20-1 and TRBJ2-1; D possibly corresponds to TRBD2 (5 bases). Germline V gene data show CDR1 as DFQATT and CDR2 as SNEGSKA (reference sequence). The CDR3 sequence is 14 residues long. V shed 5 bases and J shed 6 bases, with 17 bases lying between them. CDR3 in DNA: TGCAGTGCTCTCAGAGGAGCGGTTTGCAATGAGCAGTTCTTC. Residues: CSALRGAVCNEQFF.

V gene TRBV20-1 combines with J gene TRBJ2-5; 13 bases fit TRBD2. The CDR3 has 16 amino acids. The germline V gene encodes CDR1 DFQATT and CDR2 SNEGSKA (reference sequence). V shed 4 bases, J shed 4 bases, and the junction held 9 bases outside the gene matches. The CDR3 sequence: CSAIGTSGKMGETQYF. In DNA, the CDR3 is TGCAGTGCTATCGGGACTAGCGGGAAAATGGGAGAGACCCAGTACTTC.

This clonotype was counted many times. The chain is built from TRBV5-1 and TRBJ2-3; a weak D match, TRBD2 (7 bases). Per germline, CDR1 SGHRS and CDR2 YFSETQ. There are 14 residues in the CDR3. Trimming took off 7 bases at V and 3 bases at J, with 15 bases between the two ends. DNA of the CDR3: TGCGCCAGCGGGACGAAGGGGGGGACAGATACGCAGTATTTT. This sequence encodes CASGTKGGTDTQYF.

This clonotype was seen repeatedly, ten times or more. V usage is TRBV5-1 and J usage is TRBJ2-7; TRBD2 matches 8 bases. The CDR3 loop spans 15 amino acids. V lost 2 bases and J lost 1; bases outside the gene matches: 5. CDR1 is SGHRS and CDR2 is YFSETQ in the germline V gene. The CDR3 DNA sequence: TGCGCCAGCAGCTTAAGCGGGAGTGGGTCCTACGAGCAGTACTTC. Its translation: CASSLSGSGSYEQYF.

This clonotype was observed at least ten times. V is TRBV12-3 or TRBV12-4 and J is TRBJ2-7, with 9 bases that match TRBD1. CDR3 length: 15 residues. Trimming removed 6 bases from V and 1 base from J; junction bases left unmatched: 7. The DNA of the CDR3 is TGTGCCAGCAGGCCCACAGGGGGCGCTTCCTACGAGCAGTACTTC. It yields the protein CASRPTGGASYEQYF.

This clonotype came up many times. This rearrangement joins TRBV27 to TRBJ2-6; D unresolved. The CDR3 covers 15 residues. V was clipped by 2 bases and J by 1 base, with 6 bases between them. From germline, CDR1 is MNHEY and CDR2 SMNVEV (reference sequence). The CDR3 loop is CASSLMGSGANVLTF. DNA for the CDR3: TGTGCCAGCAGTTTAATGGGTTCTGGGGCCAACGTCCTGACTTTC.

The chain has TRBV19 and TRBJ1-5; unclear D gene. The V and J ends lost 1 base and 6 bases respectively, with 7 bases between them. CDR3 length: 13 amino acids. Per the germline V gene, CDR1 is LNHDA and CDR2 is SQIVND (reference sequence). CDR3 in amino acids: CASSIVLGQPQHF. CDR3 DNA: TGTGCCAGTAGTATAGTTTTGGGTCAGCCCCAGCATTTT.

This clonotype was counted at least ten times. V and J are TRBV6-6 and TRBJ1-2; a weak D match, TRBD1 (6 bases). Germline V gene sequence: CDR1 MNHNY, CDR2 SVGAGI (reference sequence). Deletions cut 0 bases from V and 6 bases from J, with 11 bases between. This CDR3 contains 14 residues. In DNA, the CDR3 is TGTGCCAGCAGTTACTCAACAGGGAGGAATGGCTACACCTTC. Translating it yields CASSYSTGRNGYTF.

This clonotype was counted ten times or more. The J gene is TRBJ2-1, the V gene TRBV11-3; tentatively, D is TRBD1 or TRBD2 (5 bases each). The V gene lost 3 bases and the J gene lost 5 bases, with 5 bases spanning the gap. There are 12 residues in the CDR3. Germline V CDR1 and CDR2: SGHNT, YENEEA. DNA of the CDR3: TGTGCCAGCAGCTTGGGGGACAATGAGCAGTTCTTC. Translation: CASSLGDNEQFF.

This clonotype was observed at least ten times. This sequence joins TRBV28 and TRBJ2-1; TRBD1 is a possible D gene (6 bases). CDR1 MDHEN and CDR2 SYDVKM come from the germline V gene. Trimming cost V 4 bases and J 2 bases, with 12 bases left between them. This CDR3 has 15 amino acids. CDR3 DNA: TGTGCCAGCAGTTATCCGGGACACCCCTACAATGAGCAGTTCTTC. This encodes CASSYPGHPYNEQFF.

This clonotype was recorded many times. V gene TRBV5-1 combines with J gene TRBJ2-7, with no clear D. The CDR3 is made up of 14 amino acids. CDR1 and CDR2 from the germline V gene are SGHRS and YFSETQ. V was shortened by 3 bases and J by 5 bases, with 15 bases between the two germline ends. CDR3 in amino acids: CASSSRWNPHEQYF. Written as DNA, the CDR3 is TGCGCCAGCAGCTCCAGGTGGAACCCGCACGAGCAGTACTTC.